A few counts support the clone carrying this TCR beta chain. Its antigen remains unknown. These data come from a study of T cells in Graves' hyperthyroidism and ophthalmopathy. V was pared by 5 bases and J by 2 bases, with 13 bases between. The CDR3 contains 15 residues. In germline, CDR1 is LNHDA, CDR2 SQIVND (reference sequence). The CDR3 regions of TCR beta were amplified from RNA transcripts. During a first-round RT-PCR of the TCR CDR3, the HTBI primer set was used. TCRdb independently ran MiXCR on the multiplex PCR reads; one entry per CDR3 protein. The sample lists just over 550,000 distinct CDR3 sequences, around 45% occurring once. Study-wide findings and caveats: In validation, the model predicted ophthalmopathy. These predictions came a median about 6.5 months before onset. Most thyroid clonotypes with frequency above 0.001 were detected in blood.

Patients between 18 and 65 years old had hyperthyroidism, newly diagnosed and lasting under 2 months. The study based diagnoses on clinical symptoms, serum thyroxine and TRAb, thyroid ultrasound and orbital computed tomography. The chain carries TRBV19 and TRBJ1-5, with D possibly being TRBD1 (6 bases). Input material: peripheral blood or thyroid tissue (not recorded which). This TCR was sampled from a woman between 18 and 29 years old with Graves' hyperthyroidism. CDR3 loop: CASSSLGGGNQPQHF. Here the CDR3 DNA reads TGTGCCAGTAGTTCCTTAGGGGGAGGCAATCAGCCCCAGCATTTT.